The clone carrying this T cell receptor beta chain occurred a few times. Its matching antigen is unknown. CDR1 SGHTS and CDR2 YDEGEE come from the germline V gene. V shed 3 bases, J shed 9 bases, and the junction held 5 bases outside the gene matches. The CDR3 spans 13 residues. This sample was included in a study of T-cell memory formation after mild COVID-19. Study-wide findings and caveats: Pre-infection memory held some responding clones, suggesting pre-existing cross-reactive T cells responded.

Each CDR3 protein is one row after TCRdb ran MiXCR on the 5' RACE reads. The table has 380,000 or so distinct CDR3 sequences, around 15% seen once. This receptor was identified in a man aged 18 to 30 who had mild COVID-19 (a few samples of this study predate the infection). Cell type and time point are not known. Sequenced: PBMCs or a T cell subset sorted from them (not recorded which). The genes are TRBV5-8 and TRBJ2-5, with 10 bases fitting TRBD1. For the CDR3, the DNA is TGTGCCAGCAGCTGGACAGGGGGGACGTCCCAGTACTTC. Translating it yields CASSWTGGTSQYF.